The clone carrying this TCR beta chain was recorded a few times. The target antigen is unknown. CDR3 length: 15 residues. Per germline, CDR1 SGHNT and CDR2 YYREEE (reference sequence). Trimming took off 2 bases at V and 6 bases at J, with 17 bases between the two ends. The data were obtained in a study of vaccination and CD4 T cells after COVID-19. Treatment given: roughly 11-day PBMC culture with coronavirus spike peptide pools or control peptides (ViraFEST assay). Sequenced with the Oncomine TCR Beta short-read assay was DNA taken from cultured CD4+ T cells. TCRdb fed the PCR reads into MiXCR, producing one record per CDR3 protein. The data hold fewer than 25,000 distinct CDR3 sequences, with roughly 45% observed a single time.

This TCR derives from a human donor who had recovered from COVID-19. Input material: CD4+ T cells from blood, cultured in vitro. The chain recombines TRBV5-4 with TRBJ1-2, with a tentative D call TRBD1 (6 bases). The CDR3 spells CASSFDLTGLDGYTF. In DNA form, the CDR3 reads TGTGCCAGCAGCTTCGACCTCACAGGGTTGGATGGCTACACCTTC.